This record looks at one T cell receptor beta chain sequence and its context. Its antigen is currently unknown. The PCR made use of 60 Vbeta and 13 Jbeta primers. Measured with immunoSEQ multiplex PCR; TCRdb has only the in-frame clones, and not every one. The sample consists of about 190,000 clones, around 75% of them appearing once. This record comes from a study of cytomegalovirus exposure and HLA in healthy donors. General observations from the study: Within an earlier analysis, most TCR beta V segments proved productive either about 90% or about 30% of the time. Several V segments, TRBV6-2 and TRBV6-3 among them, could not be told apart and were dropped.

Per the germline V gene, CDR1 is MRHNA and CDR2 is SNTAGT. Unmatched junction bases numbered 5, after V lost 3 bases and J lost 8 bases. The CDR3 totals 15 residues. Sequenced input: PBMCs. The TCR was taken from a woman aged 25 to 39 in good health and CMV-seropositive. The J gene is TRBJ2-1, the V gene TRBV6-4; 12 bases match TRBD2. The CDR3 coding sequence is TGTGCCAGCAGTGAGGCGACTAGCGGGAGCCATGAGCAGTTCTTC. Protein: CASSEATSGSHEQFF.